Sequencing of this T cell receptor (beta chain) was carried out in a study of human T cells and chemical hapten exposure. Study-level points and caveats: Clustering by CDR3 similarity yielded significantly more large clusters from expanded TCRs than controls.

TCRdb re-called the RACE reads with MiXCR, one entry per CDR3 protein. The table has roughly 100,000 distinct CDR3 sequences, 9.5% to 14% seen once. This clonotype was seen a few times. What it recognizes is unknown. The time point was: pre-sensitization, week 0. The sample's treatment: therapeutic diphenylcyclopropenone sensitization with weekly scalp DPC. Here the sequenced sample was whole blood, taken in connection with sensitization to the hapten diphenylcyclopropenone (DPC). This clonotype was sampled from a woman in her sixties or seventies with alopecia areata. Some clones in this sample may be carry-over from other donors' samples.

The CDR3 DNA reads as TGTGCCAGCAGCTTAGTTGGTCTTGGACTTTCCAGCACAGATACGCAGTATTTT. The encoded protein is CASSLVGLGLSSTDTQYF. The rearrangement uses TRBV7-6 and TRBJ2-3, with a weak D call TRBD2 (5 bases). This CDR3 contains 18 residues. Germline CDR1 SGHVS, CDR2 FNYEAQ. Trimming took off 1 base at V and 0 bases at J, with 17 bases between the two ends.